One sample yielded the 16 T cell receptor beta chains listed below, sequenced in a study of blood T cell repertoires in COVID-19. Data came from immunoSEQ multiplex PCR; TCRdb stores just in-frame clones and leaves some out. The sample records around 290,000 clones, about 90% being singletons. Sequences were obtained from peripheral blood. These TCRs come from a woman aged 45-60 years who had recovered from COVID-19.

The genes are TRBV3-1 (or the pseudogene TRBV3-2) and TRBJ2-3; 7 positions match TRBD2. There are 14 residues in the CDR3. Germline-derived CDR1 and CDR2 are LGHDT and YNNKEL (reference sequence). Trimming cost V 1 base and J 3 bases; bases outside gene matches: 1. This CDR3 reads CASSQGAGTDTQYF. As DNA, the CDR3 is TGTGCCAGCAGCCAAGGAGCGGGGACAGATACGCAGTATTTT.

The chain combines TRBV27 with TRBJ1-5; D is unresolved. Trimming left V 3 bases short and J 1 base short, with 4 bases between. Germline values: CDR1 MNHEY, CDR2 SMNVEV (reference sequence). The CDR3 is 13 amino acids. CDR3 in amino acids: CASSLRSNQPQHF. In DNA form, the CDR3 reads TGTGCCAGCAGTTTGAGAAGCAATCAGCCCCAGCATTTT.

This sequence joins TRBV9 and TRBJ2-5; 8 bases match TRBD2. CDR1 is SGDLS, CDR2 YYNGEE, per germline. The V segment lost 3 bases and the J segment 5 bases; nucleotides outside the gene matches: 6. CDR3 length: 14 amino acids. CDR3 region: CASSAGGQAETQYF. The CDR3, as DNA: TGTGCCAGCAGCGCGGGGGGGCAGGCGGAGACCCAGTACTTC.

The genes are TRBV5-1 and TRBJ1-2, with a possible D match to TRBD1 (6 bases). There are 17 residues in the CDR3. The V gene's germline CDR1 is SGHRS and CDR2 YFSETQ. V lost 5 bases, J lost 5 bases, and 25 bases lay in between. CDR3 DNA sequence: TGCGCCAGCAGTCTTTCGGGCATTTTGGACAGAGAATATGGCTACACCTTC. Protein sequence: CASSLSGILDREYGYTF.

The V call is TRBV4-1, the J call TRBJ2-1; weak D call: TRBD2 (5 bases). Trimming removed 4 bases from V and 5 bases from J, with 15 bases in between. The CDR3 is 15 residues long. CDR1 and CDR2 from the germline V gene are MGHRA and YSYEKL. The CDR3 bases are TGCGCCAGCAGCCGCGCCTTTGACTACAACAATGAGCAGTTCTTC. As protein: CASSRAFDYNNEQFF.

This chain uses TRBV9 with TRBJ2-1; 8 bases match TRBD2. The CDR3 runs 16 residues. Germline-derived CDR1 and CDR2 are SGDLS and YYNGEE. The junction had 6 bases not matched to a gene; V was cut back by 0 bases and J by 4 bases. The DNA for the CDR3 is TGTGCCAGCAGCGTAGGGGATAGCGGGGTGTACAATGAGCAGTTCTTC. It encodes CASSVGDSGVYNEQFF.

This chain connects TRBV15 to TRBJ2-3; perhaps TRBD1 as D (5 bases). Germline V gene data show CDR1 as LNHNV and CDR2 as YYDKDF (reference sequence). Trimming took off 5 bases at V and 2 bases at J, with 14 bases between the two ends. This CDR3 spans 15 amino acids. For the CDR3, the DNA is TGTGCCACCAGCGACGGACACGCAGACACAGATACGCAGTATTTT. Translated, it gives CATSDGHADTDTQYF.

The rearrangement links TRBV11-1 to TRBJ2-2; D may be TRBD1 (7 bases). Germline values: CDR1 SGHAT, CDR2 FQDESV (reference sequence). The CDR3 covers 16 residues. The V end lost 5 bases, the J end lost 0 bases, and 13 bases lay between the germline ends. CDR3 coding DNA: TGTGCCAGCAGCGGCCAGGGGGGAACGAACACCGGGGAGCTGTTTTTT. Its translation: CASSGQGGTNTGELFF.

V gene TRBV6-5 combines with J gene TRBJ2-5; 7 nucleotides match TRBD1. CDR3 length: 14 amino acids. V shed 8 bases and J 4 bases; nucleotides not matched to a gene: 10. Germline values: CDR1 MNHEY, CDR2 SVGAGI. CDR3: CASSTQGQGETQYF. DNA for the CDR3: TGTGCCAGCTCAACACAGGGGCAGGGAGAGACCCAGTACTTC.

This clone came up once. The chain is built from TRBV6-6 and TRBJ2-1; 7 bases are a match to TRBD2. CDR1 and CDR2 from the germline V gene are MNHNY and SVGAGI (reference sequence). J was trimmed by 7 bases and V by 6 bases; bases with no gene match: 9. The CDR3 runs 14 residues. The DNA of the CDR3 is TGTGCCAGCAGCTCCGGGGGGAGCCCTAATGAGCAGTTCTTC. Translating gives CASSSGGSPNEQFF.

The chain recombines TRBV7-2 with TRBJ1-5; 7 nucleotides match TRBD1. The length of the CDR3 is 14 residues. From germline, CDR1 is SGHTA and CDR2 FQGNSA. Germline trimming cut 1 base from V and 4 bases from J; bases unmatched to any gene: 1. CDR3 sequence reads: CASSLGTGNQPQHF. CDR3 bases: TGTGCCAGCAGCTTAGGGACAGGTAATCAGCCCCAGCATTTT.

The chain joins TRBV11-2 to TRBJ2-1; D perhaps matches TRBD1 (6 bases). This CDR3 has 12 residues. Trimming cost V 5 bases and J 16 bases, with 18 bases left between them. CDR1 and CDR2 (germline): SGHAT, FQNNGV. The CDR3 loop reads CASSTRDTNSFF. The CDR3 coding sequence is TGTGCCAGCAGCACCCGGGACACCAACTCTTTCTTC.

V is TRBV6-6 and J is TRBJ1-6; D gene uncertain. Per germline, CDR1 MNHNY and CDR2 SVGAGI (reference sequence). The CDR3 runs 13 residues. The V end was cut by 7 bases, the J end by 10 bases, with 14 bases between. The CDR3 loop is CASNELVESPLHF. The CDR3 DNA follows: TGTGCCAGCAACGAACTTGTTGAATCACCCCTCCACTTT.

The genes are TRBV5-1 and TRBJ1-1; D ambiguous. Trimming cost V 0 bases and J 2 bases, with 8 bases left between them. The germline CDR1 and CDR2 sequences are SGHRS and YFSETQ. The CDR3 runs 14 residues. CDR3 bases: TGCGCCAGCAGCTTGGTTGCAGTAAACACTGAAGCTTTCTTT. Translated, it gives CASSLVAVNTEAFF.

The V and J genes are TRBV28 and TRBJ2-7, with D possibly TRBD2 on 6 matching bases. The CDR3 sequence is 15 residues long. Trimming shortened V by 4 bases and J by 6 bases, and 19 bases separated the two germline ends. Germline-derived CDR1 and CDR2 are MDHEN and SYDVKM. The CDR3 loop reads CASSSVLEGTREQYF. Here the CDR3 DNA reads TGTGCCAGCAGTTCGGTATTGGAGGGGACTCGCGAGCAGTACTTC.

This chain joins TRBV20-1 and TRBJ2-1; perhaps TRBD1 as D (6 bases). Trimming stripped 5 bases from V and 6 bases from J, with 8 bases between. This CDR3 is 11 amino acids long. The germline gives CDR1 DFQATT, CDR2 SNEGSKA (reference sequence). The CDR3 DNA reads as TGCAGTGCTGAACAGGGCAATGAGCAGTTCTTC. It is translated as CSAEQGNEQFF.